This TCR beta chain derives from a study of Graves' ophthalmopathy and Graves' hyperthyroidism (dated by TCRdb to the late 2010s). Regarding the research as a whole: Stable hyperthyroidism was defined as no progression to ophthalmopathy within 18 months of follow-up. To tell Graves' ophthalmopathy apart from Graves' hyperthyroidism, and to predict which patients would progress to ophthalmopathy, the study relied on TCR beta repertoire signatures. In total, 135 blood samples were TCR-sequenced: some 43 ophthalmopathy, some 75 hyperthyroidism and some 17 hyperthyroidism-to-ophthalmopathy patients. To explore V-J signatures that separate ophthalmopathy from hyperthyroidism, a discovery set of about a hundred patients was enrolled, consisting of more than 40 with ophthalmopathy and roughly 59 with stable hyperthyroidism. An independent validation cohort was composed of 18 hyperthyroidism patients and about 17 patients who later progressed from hyperthyroidism to ophthalmopathy. T-cell repertoires of thyroid tissue and blood were compared in 5 or 6 hyperthyroidism patients. Once sampling was done, hyperthyroidism patients were given methimazole at a starting dose of 30 mg daily, while ophthalmopathy patients were given high-dose intravenous methylprednisolone.

In this sample, this clonotype turned up many times. This clone's antigen is unknown. An end of the junction differs from the germline gene, which may be a read error. TCR beta CDR3 regions were amplified from RNA transcripts for repertoire sequencing. The first round was an RT-PCR using HTBI primers with the Qiagen OneStep RT-PCR kit, and this first round was followed by a second-round multiplex PCR, then size selection and purification. Libraries were sequenced paired-end with 100 bp reads on an Illumina HiSeq2000. The source study handled its data this way. SOAPnuke was used for read processing, and reads with adapters, uncalled bases, a mean Phred below 15, or no exact constant-primer or identifier match were discarded. COPE v1.2.5 was used to merge high-quality paired reads. Unique nucleotide sequences were defined as clonotypes and aligned to IMGT TRB V, D and J references using MiTCR v1.1. Analysis was restricted to V-J combinations with a frequency above 0.0001, which covered about 99% of repertoires. For each V-J combination, a TCR clonal expansion and chaos score was defined as F50 clonal expansion divided by the chaos observed in the TCRdist matrix. Features were reduced by Welch's t-statistics and random forest to over 10 V-J combinations, which fed a naive Bayes classifier. The similarity between thyroid and blood repertoires was quantified using the Morisita-Horn index. TCRdb reworked the public reads: Q25 trimming with fastp, MiXCR clone assembly, productive beta chains retained. Each CDR3 protein appears once, grouped with its most common genes and DNA. The V and J calls and clone size are TCRdb's, not the authors'. In this sample the table shows approximately 1.2 million distinct CDR3 sequences, 35% to 40% of which occur a single time. Of the sample, over 8.5% is held by the ten largest clones.

Summary of the overall study and its limitations: In cross-validation, the 13-signature model distinguished ophthalmopathy from stable hyperthyroidism with nearly 90% sensitivity and around 83% specificity, while in the test set the corresponding values were about 80% and 75%. No statistical method was used to set the sample size in advance, and the investigators knew which group each participant was assigned to. Most expanded thyroid clonotypes with frequency above 0.001 were also detected in blood, suggesting blood repertoires may reflect the thyroid immune response. In validation, the model predicted ophthalmopathy progression with 55% to 71% sensitivity and 72.22% specificity; some twelve predicted patients were CT-confirmed with GO in a median of approximately six months.

Patients with hyperthyroidism were aged 18 to 65 years, had been newly diagnosed, and had a disease duration of less than 2 months. Patients were excluded if they had other autoimmune diseases, uncontrolled infections, pregnancy or lactation. Diagnosis relied on clinical symptoms, serum thyroxine, TRAb, thyroid ultrasound and orbital computed tomography. Trizol reagent was used to extract the total RNA, and its quality was then checked on an Agilent 2100 Bioanalyzer. Inclusive of the bounding cysteine and phenylalanine, the CDR3 is 14 residues long. Only the CDR3 DNA is retained, 42 bases long and in frame from the first base. CDR1 LGHNA and CDR2 YSLEER were looked up in the germline V gene.

Sequencing was carried out using peripheral blood or thyroid tissue (not recorded which). This clonotype originated in an adult man with Graves' hyperthyroidism. Here the chain combines TRBV4-3 and TRBJ2-7, and TRBD1 may be the D gene, going by 5 matching bases. The CDR3 reads as follows: CASRQGLRSYEQYF. The DNA sequence is as follows: TGCGCCAGCCGCCAGGGATTGAGGTCCTACGAGCAGTACTTC.